This T cell receptor (beta chain) comes out of a study of radiation and T cells in renal cell carcinoma. The CDR3 covers 13 residues. Germline lookup yields CDR1 SGHNT and CDR2 YYREEE (reference sequence). The trim removed 5 bases at V and 14 bases at J, leaving 14 bases unmatched. The sample's time point: blood 2 weeks post-SBRT. Treatment given: 15 Gy SBRT to primary tumor, nephrectomy 4 weeks later. Radiation-treated patients gave blood at baseline, week 2 and week 4. The patient's renal cell carcinoma had clear cell pathology. TCRdb's copy holds only in-frame clones and misses some; the assay was immunoSEQ multiplex PCR. The sample yields around 60,000 clones, roughly 79% seen once. In the case of this clone: The antigen is not known.

General study results and limits: Baseline intratumoral clonotype presence is unknown without pretreatment biopsies. From baseline, blood top tumor clonotypes peaked at 2 weeks post-radiation.

The clonotype comes from a man aged 55 to 70 with renal cell carcinoma. The sequencing here drew on blood, taken from a patient whose treatment included radiotherapy and nephrectomy. The chain links TRBV5-4 to TRBJ1-1; 8 bases match TRBD1. In nucleotides, the CDR3 is TGTGCCAGCAGTACACCGGGACAGGATGAATTGTTCTTT. Translating gives CASSTPGQDELFF.